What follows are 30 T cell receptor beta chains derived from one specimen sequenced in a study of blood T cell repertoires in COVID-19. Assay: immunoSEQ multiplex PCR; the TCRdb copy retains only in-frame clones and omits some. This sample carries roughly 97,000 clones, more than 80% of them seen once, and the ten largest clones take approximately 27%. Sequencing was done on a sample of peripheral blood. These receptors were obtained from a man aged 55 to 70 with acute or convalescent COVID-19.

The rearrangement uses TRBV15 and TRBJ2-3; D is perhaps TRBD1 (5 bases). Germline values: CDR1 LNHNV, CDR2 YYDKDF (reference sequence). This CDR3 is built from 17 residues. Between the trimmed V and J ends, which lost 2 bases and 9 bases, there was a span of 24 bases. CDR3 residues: CATSRRASGNRLPTQYF. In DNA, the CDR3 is TGTGCCACCAGCAGAAGAGCATCAGGGAATCGGCTCCCAACGCAGTATTTT.

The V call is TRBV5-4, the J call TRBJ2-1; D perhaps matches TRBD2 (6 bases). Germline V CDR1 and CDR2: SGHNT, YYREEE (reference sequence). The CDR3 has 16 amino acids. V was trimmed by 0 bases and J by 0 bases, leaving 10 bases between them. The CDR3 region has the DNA TGTGCCAGCAGCTTGGAAGGAGGGGTCTCCTACAATGAGCAGTTCTTC. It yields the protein CASSLEGGVSYNEQFF.

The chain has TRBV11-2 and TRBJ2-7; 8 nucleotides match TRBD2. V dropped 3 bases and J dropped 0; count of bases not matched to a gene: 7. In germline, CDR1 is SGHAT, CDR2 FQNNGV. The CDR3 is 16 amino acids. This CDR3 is CASSFAGGRSSYEQYF. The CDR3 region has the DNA TGTGCCAGCAGCTTCGCGGGGGGTCGCAGCTCCTACGAGCAGTACTTC.

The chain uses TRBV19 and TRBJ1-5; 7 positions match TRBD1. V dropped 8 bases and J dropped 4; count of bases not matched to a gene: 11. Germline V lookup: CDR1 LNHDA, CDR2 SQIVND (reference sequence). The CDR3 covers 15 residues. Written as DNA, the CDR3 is TGTGCCAGTGACGATCCGGGACAGCTAAATCAGCCCCAGCATTTT. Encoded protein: CASDDPGQLNQPQHF.

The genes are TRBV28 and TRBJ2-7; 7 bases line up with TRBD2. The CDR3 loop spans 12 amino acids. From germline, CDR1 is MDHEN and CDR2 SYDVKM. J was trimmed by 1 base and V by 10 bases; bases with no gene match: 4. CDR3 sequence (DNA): TGTGCCACGCGACTAGCTTCCTACGAGCAGTACTTC. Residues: CATRLASYEQYF.

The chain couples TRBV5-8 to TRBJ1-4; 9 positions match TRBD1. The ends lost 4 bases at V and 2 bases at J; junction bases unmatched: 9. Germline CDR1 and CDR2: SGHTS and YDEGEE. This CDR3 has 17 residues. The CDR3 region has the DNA TGTGCCAGCAGCCCAACTACAGGGGGCTTGACTAATGAAAAACTGTTTTTT. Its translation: CASSPTTGGLTNEKLFF.

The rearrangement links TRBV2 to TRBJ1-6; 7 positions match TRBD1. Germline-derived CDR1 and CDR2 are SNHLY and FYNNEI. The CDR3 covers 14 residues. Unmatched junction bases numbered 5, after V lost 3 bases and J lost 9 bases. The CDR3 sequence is CASSDRPGGSPLHF. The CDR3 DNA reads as TGTGCCAGCAGTGACAGGCCAGGGGGTTCACCCCTCCACTTT.

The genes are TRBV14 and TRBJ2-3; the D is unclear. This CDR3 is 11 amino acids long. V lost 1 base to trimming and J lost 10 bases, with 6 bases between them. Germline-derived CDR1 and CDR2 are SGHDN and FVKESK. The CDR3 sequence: CASSQGIAQYF. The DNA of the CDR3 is TGTGCCAGCAGCCAAGGTATCGCGCAGTATTTT.

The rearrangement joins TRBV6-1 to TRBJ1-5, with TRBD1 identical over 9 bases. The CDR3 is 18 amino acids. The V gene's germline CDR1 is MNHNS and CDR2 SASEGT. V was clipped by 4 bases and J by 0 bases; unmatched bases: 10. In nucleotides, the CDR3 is TGTGCCAGCAGTGTAAACAGGGGGCGCATGGCTAGCAATCAGCCCCAGCATTTT. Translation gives CASSVNRGRMASNQPQHF.

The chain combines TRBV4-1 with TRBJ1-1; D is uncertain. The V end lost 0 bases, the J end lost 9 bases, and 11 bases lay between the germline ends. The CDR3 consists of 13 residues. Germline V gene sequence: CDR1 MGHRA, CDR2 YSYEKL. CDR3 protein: CASSQDFQEKAFF. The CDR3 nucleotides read TGCGCCAGCAGCCAAGATTTCCAGGAAAAAGCTTTCTTT.

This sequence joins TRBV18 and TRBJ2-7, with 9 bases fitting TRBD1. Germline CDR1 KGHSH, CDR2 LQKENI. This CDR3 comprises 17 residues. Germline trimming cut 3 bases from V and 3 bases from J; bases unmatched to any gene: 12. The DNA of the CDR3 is TGTGCCAGCTCACCTATCCAAGAGGGACAGGGAAGCTACGAGCAGTACTTC. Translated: CASSPIQEGQGSYEQYF.

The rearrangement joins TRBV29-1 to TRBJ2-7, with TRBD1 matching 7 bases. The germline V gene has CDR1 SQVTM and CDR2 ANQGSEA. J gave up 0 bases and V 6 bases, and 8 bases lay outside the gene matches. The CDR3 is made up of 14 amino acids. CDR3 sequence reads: CSVVTGSLSYEQYF. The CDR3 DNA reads TGCAGCGTGGTGACAGGGTCCCTCTCCTACGAGCAGTACTTC.

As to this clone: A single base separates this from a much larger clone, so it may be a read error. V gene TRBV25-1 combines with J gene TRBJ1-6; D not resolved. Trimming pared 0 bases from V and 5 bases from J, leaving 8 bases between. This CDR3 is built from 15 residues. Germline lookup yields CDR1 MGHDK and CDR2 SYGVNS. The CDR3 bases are TGTGCCAGCAGTGAATATGCGGCAGATAATTCACCCCTCCACTTT. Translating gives CASSEYAADNSPLHF.

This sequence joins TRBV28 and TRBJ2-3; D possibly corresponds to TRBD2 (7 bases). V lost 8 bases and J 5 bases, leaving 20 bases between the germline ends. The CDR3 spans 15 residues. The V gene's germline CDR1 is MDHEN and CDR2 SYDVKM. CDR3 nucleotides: TGTGCCAGCCTCTGGACTAGGGGGATAGTAGATACGCAGTATTTT. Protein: CASLWTRGIVDTQYF.

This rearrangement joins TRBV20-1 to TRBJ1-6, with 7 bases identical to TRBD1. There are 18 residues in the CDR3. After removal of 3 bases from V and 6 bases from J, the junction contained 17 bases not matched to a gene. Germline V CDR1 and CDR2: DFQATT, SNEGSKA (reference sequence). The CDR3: CSASRLAGGQPRNSPLHF. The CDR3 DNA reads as TGCAGTGCTAGTCGTTTGGCAGGGGGACAGCCCCGTAATTCACCCCTCCACTTT.

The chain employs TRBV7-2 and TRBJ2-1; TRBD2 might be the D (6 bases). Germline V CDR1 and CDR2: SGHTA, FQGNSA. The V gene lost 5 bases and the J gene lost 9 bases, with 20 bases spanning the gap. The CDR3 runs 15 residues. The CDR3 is CASSTRRDVFGEQFF. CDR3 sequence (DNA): TGTGCCAGCAGCACTAGGCGGGATGTATTCGGTGAGCAGTTCTTC.

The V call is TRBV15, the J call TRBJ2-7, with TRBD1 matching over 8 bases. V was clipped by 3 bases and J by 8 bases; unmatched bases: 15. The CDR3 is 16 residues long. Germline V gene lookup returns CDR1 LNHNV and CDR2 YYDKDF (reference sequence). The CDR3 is CATSRRTGGVGSQQYV. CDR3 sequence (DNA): TGTGCCACCAGCAGGAGAACAGGGGGTGTTGGTAGTCAGCAGTACGTC.

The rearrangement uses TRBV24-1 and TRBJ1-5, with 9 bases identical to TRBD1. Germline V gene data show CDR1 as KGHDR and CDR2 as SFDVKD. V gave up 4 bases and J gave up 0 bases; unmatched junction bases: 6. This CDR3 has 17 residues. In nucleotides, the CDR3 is TGTGCCACCAGTGACGCCGGGACAGGGTATAGCAATCAGCCCCAGCATTTT. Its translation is CATSDAGTGYSNQPQHF.

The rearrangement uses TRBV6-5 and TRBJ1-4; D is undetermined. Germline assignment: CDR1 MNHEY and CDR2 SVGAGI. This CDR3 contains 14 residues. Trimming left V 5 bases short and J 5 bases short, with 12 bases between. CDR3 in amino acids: CASSNRVQNEKLFF. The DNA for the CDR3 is TGTGCCAGCAGTAACCGGGTCCAAAATGAAAAACTGTTTTTT.

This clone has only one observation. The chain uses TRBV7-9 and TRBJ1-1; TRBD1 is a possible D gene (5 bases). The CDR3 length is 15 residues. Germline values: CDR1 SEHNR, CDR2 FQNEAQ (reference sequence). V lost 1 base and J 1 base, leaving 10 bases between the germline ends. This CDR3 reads CASSLGGGTNTEAFF. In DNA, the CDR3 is TGTGCCAGCAGCTTAGGGGGAGGGACGAACACTGAAGCTTTCTTT.

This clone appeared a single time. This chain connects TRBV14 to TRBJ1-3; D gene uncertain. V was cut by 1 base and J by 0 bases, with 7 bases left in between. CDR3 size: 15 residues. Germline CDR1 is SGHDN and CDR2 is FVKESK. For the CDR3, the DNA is TGTGCCAGCAGCCAAGCCGTCAGCTCTGGAAACACCATATATTTT. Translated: CASSQAVSSGNTIYF.

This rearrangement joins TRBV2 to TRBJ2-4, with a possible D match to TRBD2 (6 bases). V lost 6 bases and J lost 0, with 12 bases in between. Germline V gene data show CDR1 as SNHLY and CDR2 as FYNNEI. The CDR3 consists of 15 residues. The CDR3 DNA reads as TGTGCCAGCAGATACTTCGGGAGAGCCAAAAACATTCAGTACTTC. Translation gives CASRYFGRAKNIQYF.

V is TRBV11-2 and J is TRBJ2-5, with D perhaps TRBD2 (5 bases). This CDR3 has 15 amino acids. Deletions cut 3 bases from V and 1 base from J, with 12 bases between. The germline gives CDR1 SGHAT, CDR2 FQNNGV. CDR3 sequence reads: CASSFLYSGQETQYF. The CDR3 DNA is TGTGCCAGCAGCTTCCTGTACAGCGGCCAAGAGACCCAGTACTTC. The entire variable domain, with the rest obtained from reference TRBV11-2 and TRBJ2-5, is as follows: EAGVAQSPRYKIIEKRQSVAFWCNPISGHATLYWYQQILGQGPKLLIQFQNNGVVDDSQLPKDRFSAERLKGVDSTLKIQPAKLEDSAVYLCASSFLYSGQETQYFGPGTRLLVL.

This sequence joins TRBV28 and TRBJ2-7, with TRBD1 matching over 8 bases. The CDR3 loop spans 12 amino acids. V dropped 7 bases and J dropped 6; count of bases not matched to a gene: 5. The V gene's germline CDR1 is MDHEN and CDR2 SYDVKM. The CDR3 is CASTRTGREQYF. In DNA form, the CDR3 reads TGTGCCAGCACCCGGACAGGGCGCGAGCAGTACTTC.

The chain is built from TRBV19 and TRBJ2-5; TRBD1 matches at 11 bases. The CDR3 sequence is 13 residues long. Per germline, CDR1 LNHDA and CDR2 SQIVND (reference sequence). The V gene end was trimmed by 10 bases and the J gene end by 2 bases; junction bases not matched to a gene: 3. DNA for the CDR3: TGTGCCACTCGGGACAGGGGGCAAGAGACCCAGTACTTC. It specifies CATRDRGQETQYF.

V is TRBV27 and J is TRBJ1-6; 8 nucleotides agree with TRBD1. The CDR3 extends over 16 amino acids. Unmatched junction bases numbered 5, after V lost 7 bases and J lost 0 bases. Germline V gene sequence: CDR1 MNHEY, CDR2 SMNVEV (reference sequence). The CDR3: CASTWDRSSYNSPLHF. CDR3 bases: TGTGCCAGCACTTGGGACAGGAGCTCCTATAATTCACCCCTCCACTTT.

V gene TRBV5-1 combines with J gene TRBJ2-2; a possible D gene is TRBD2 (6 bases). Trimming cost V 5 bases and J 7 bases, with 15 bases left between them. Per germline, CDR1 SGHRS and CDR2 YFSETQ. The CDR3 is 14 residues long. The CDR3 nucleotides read TGCGCCAGCAGGCCCGGTGGTAGCGGCGGGGAGCTGTTTTTT. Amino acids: CASRPGGSGGELFF. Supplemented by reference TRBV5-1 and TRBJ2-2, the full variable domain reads KAGVTQTPRYLIKTRGQQVTLSCSPISGHRSVSWYQQTPGQGLQFLFEYFSETQRNKGNFPGRFSGRQFSNSRSEMNVSTLELGDSALYLCASRPGGSGGELFFGEGSRLTVL.

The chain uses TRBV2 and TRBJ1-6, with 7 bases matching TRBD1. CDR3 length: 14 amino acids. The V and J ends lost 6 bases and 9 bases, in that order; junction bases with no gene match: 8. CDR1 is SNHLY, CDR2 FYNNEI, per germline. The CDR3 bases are TGTGCCAGCAGGCGCGGGACAGAATCTTCACCCCTCCACTTT. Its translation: CASRRGTESSPLHF.

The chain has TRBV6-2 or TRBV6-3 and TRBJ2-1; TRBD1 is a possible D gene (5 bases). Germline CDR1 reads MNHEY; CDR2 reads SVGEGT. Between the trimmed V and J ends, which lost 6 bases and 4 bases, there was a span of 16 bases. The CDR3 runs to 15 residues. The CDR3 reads CASSLRQQFYNEQFF. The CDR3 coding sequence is TGTGCCAGCAGCCTTCGACAGCAATTTTACAATGAGCAGTTCTTC.

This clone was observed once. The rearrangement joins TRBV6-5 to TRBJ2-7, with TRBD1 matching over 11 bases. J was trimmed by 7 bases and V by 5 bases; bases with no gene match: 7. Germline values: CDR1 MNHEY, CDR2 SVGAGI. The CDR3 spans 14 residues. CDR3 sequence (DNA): TGTGCCAGCAGTCTCGGACAGGGGGCTCGTGAGCAGTACTTC. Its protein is CASSLGQGAREQYF.